These 11 T cell receptor beta chains share one sample of origin, sequenced in a study of OX40 agonist ivuxolimab in advanced cancers. Data came from immunoSEQ multiplex PCR; TCRdb stores just in-frame clones and leaves some out. This sample has 45,000 to 65,000 clones; 75% to 90% occur once, and the top ten carry around 15%. The sample consisted of CD4+ or CD8+ T cells sorted from blood, taken in a trial of the OX40 agonist ivuxolimab. Receptor source: an adult with an advanced solid tumor such as melanoma, head and neck, liver or kidney cancer.

The chain is built from TRBV27 and TRBJ2-1; 12 nucleotides match TRBD2. This CDR3 has 15 residues. The germline CDR1 and CDR2 sequences are MNHEY and SMNVEV (reference sequence). After removal of 2 bases from V and 7 bases from J, the junction contained 3 bases not matched to a gene. CDR3 DNA: TGTGCCAGCAGTTTACCTAGCGGGGGGGAGAATGAGCAGTTCTTC. This encodes CASSLPSGGENEQFF.

The rearrangement links TRBV7-9 to TRBJ2-1; possibly TRBD1 or TRBD2 for D (5 bases each). The CDR3 is 12 amino acids. The V and J ends lost 5 bases and 5 bases respectively, with 7 bases between them. In germline, CDR1 is SEHNR, CDR2 FQNEAQ (reference sequence). This CDR3 is CASSRDHNEQFF. Here the CDR3 DNA reads TGTGCCAGCAGCCGGGACCACAATGAGCAGTTCTTC.

The rearrangement links TRBV21-1 to TRBJ1-6. TRBV21-1 is a pseudogene locus. The CDR3 has 16 amino acids. The CDR3 loop reads CASSKDAPPYNSPLHF. In nucleotides, the CDR3 is TGTGCCAGCAGCAAGGACGCTCCTCCCTATAATTCACCCCTCCACTTT.

The chain links TRBV7-9 to TRBJ2-7; 7 bases are a match to TRBD1. This CDR3 contains 14 residues. V dropped 5 bases and J dropped 2; count of bases not matched to a gene: 6. CDR1 is SEHNR and CDR2 is FQNEAQ in the germline V gene (reference sequence). DNA of the CDR3: TGTGCCAGCAGCAAAAGCGACAGGGCCTACGAGCAGTACTTC. Amino acid sequence: CASSKSDRAYEQYF. The complete variable domain, with remaining parts taken from reference TRBV7-9 and TRBJ2-7, reads DTGVSQNPRHKITKRGQNVTFRCDPISEHNRLYWYRQTLGQGPEFLTYFQNEAQLEKSRLLSDRFSAERPKGSFSTLEIQRTEQGDSAMYLCASSKSDRAYEQYFGPGTRLTVT.

The CDR3 spells CASSPPFDGVGETQYF. The CDR3 nucleotides are TGTGCCAGCAGCCCCCCCTTCGATGGGGTTGGAGAGACCCAGTACTTC. This sequence joins TRBV28 and TRBJ2-5; the D is unclear. Germline CDR1 MDHEN, CDR2 SYDVKM. The CDR3 contains 16 residues. The V end was cut by 6 bases, the J end by 4 bases, with 21 bases between.

The rearrangement joins TRBV30 to TRBJ1-5; possible D gene TRBD1, 5 bases. The germline V gene encodes CDR1 GTSNPN and CDR2 SVGIG (reference sequence). The CDR3 is 14 amino acids. With 1 base removed from V and 0 bases from J, the gap between germline ends came to 7 bases. CDR3 amino acids: CAWSAGFSNQPQHF. As DNA, the CDR3 is TGTGCCTGGAGTGCAGGGTTTAGCAATCAGCCCCAGCATTTT.

The chain recombines TRBV7-6 with TRBJ2-7; D is undetermined. The V end lost 8 bases, the J end lost 1 base, and 15 bases lay between the germline ends. Germline V gene lookup returns CDR1 SGHVS and CDR2 FNYEAQ. This CDR3 comprises 14 residues. The CDR3 nucleotides are TGTGCCAGCGGGCCTCCGGGCCTGTCCTACGAGCAGTACTTC. This gives the protein CASGPPGLSYEQYF.

This clone was seen a handful of times. The V and J genes are TRBV7-6 and TRBJ2-1; D remains unclear. Germline V CDR1 and CDR2: SGHVS, FNYEAQ. V gave up 1 base and J gave up 10 bases, with 8 bases separating them. The CDR3 totals 12 residues. CDR3 residues: CASSLGATEQFF. CDR3 nucleotides: TGTGCCAGCAGCTTAGGGGCGACAGAGCAGTTCTTC.

This clone was counted a single time. The chain is built from TRBV6-5 and TRBJ2-6; tentative D call: TRBD2 (5 bases). Germline assignment: CDR1 MNHEY and CDR2 SVGAGI. CDR3 length: 15 residues. Trimming took off 1 base at V and 2 bases at J, with 6 bases between the two ends. In DNA form, the CDR3 reads TGTGCCAGCAGTTACTACGGGGCTGGGGCCAACGTCCTGACTTTC. It translates to CASSYYGAGANVLTF.

The chain uses TRBV11-2 and TRBJ1-6; unclear D gene. Trimming removed 5 bases from V and 1 base from J, with 9 bases in between. The CDR3 spans 15 residues. From germline, CDR1 is SGHAT and CDR2 FQNNGV. CDR3 residues: CASSLGGSYNSPLHF. The CDR3 nucleotides are TGTGCCAGCAGCCTCGGCGGTTCCTATAATTCACCCCTCCACTTT.

This chain uses TRBV5-5 with TRBJ1-1; the D is unclear. CDR1 is SGHKS, CDR2 YYEKEE, per germline (reference sequence). This CDR3 region has 11 residues. The V end lost 0 bases, the J end lost 6 bases, and 3 bases lay between the germline ends. The CDR3 nucleotides read TGTGCCAGCAGCTTGGTCGCTGAAGCTTTCTTT. It is translated as CASSLVAEAFF.